These 18 T cell receptor beta chains originate from one sample sequenced in a study of T-cell memory formation after mild COVID-19. TCRdb called the 5' RACE reads again in MiXCR, with one record for every CDR3 protein. Of 200,000 to 300,000 distinct CDR3 sequences in the sample, roughly a tenth were seen once. The sample consisted of PBMCs or a T cell subset sorted from them (not recorded which). Source of these receptors: a man between 18 and 35 years old who had mild COVID-19 (a few samples of this study predate the infection). Cell type and time point are not known.

This clonotype was counted a few times. The chain uses TRBV4-3 and TRBJ1-2, with D perhaps matching TRBD1 (5 bases). This CDR3 is 16 amino acids long. In germline, CDR1 is LGHNA, CDR2 YSLEER. Trimming took 4 bases from V and 4 from J, leaving 19 bases between them. In nucleotides, the CDR3 is TGCGCCAGCAGCCTAGAGTGGCGGGGGGAATTCTATGGCTACACCTTC. Its protein is CASSLEWRGEFYGYTF.

The CDR3 DNA sequence: TGTGCCAGCAGGGACACGGGGTTTGGTACCCTCCACTTT. It encodes CASRDTGFGTLHF. This chain joins TRBV7-2 and TRBJ1-6, with a possible D match to TRBD1 (5 bases). This CDR3 comprises 13 residues. CDR1 is SGHTA and CDR2 is FQGNSA in the germline V gene. Trimming cost V 6 bases and J 14 bases, with 17 bases left between them.

This clonotype occurred many times. The rearrangement joins TRBV9 to TRBJ2-1, with D tentatively TRBD1 (5 bases). The CDR3 runs to 14 residues. V was pared by 5 bases and J by 3 bases, with 12 bases between. In germline, CDR1 is SGDLS, CDR2 YYNGEE. For the CDR3, the DNA is TGTGCCAGCAGTGGACAAACGATCTACAATGAGCAGTTCTTC. Translation gives CASSGQTIYNEQFF.

The chain is built from TRBV6-5 and TRBJ2-5; D is perhaps TRBD1 (5 bases). This CDR3 spans 12 amino acids. CDR1 and CDR2 (germline): MNHEY, SVGAGI. V was shortened by 6 bases and J by 8 bases, with 13 bases between the two germline ends. The CDR3 nucleotides are TGTGCCAGCAGCCGACTCAGGGATACCCAGTACTTC. It encodes CASSRLRDTQYF.

Ten or more counts support this clonotype. The chain couples TRBV7-6 to TRBJ2-5; D may be TRBD2 (5 bases). V was cut by 1 base and J by 4 bases, with 7 bases left in between. Germline assignment: CDR1 SGHVS and CDR2 FNYEAQ. The CDR3 length is 13 residues. The CDR3 DNA is TGTGCCAGCAGCTTAGTTGGGAGAGAGACCCAGTACTTC. The encoded protein is CASSLVGRETQYF.

The chain combines TRBV18 with TRBJ2-7, with D perhaps given as TRBD1 or TRBD2 (5 bases each). V lost 6 bases to trimming and J lost 3 bases, with 18 bases between them. The CDR3 runs to 15 residues. Per germline, CDR1 KGHSH and CDR2 LQKENI. The CDR3 DNA reads as TGTGCCAGCTCGTCAGGGACGACGCAATACTACGAGCAGTACTTC. It encodes CASSSGTTQYYEQYF.

This chain uses TRBV6-2 or TRBV6-3 with TRBJ1-1, with TRBD1 matching over 7 bases. Germline assignment: CDR1 MNHEY and CDR2 SVGEGT. The length of the CDR3 is 12 residues. V shed 7 bases and J 7 bases; nucleotides not matched to a gene: 6. The CDR3 protein is CASTGGPFEAFF. Here the CDR3 DNA reads TGTGCCAGCACAGGGGGACCTTTTGAAGCTTTCTTT.

This clonotype has a handful of counts. J is TRBJ1-1 and V is TRBV20-1; D is possibly TRBD1 (6 bases). Between the trimmed V and J ends, which lost 3 bases and 2 bases, there was a span of 13 bases. The CDR3 has 14 amino acids. Germline V gives CDR1 DFQATT, CDR2 SNEGSKA (reference sequence). CDR3 amino acids: CSARLGGRNTEAFF. The CDR3 coding sequence is TGCAGTGCTAGGCTGGGGGGGCGAAACACTGAAGCTTTCTTT.

This clonotype was counted a few times. The chain couples TRBV7-3 to TRBJ1-2, with TRBD1 as a possible D gene (6 bases). V lost 5 bases to trimming and J lost 5 bases, with 15 bases between them. This CDR3 comprises 14 residues. The germline V gene has CDR1 SGHTA and CDR2 FQGTGA. DNA of the CDR3: TGTGCCAGCAGCCAGGGGCCAGGGAAGTATGGCTACACCTTC. Protein sequence: CASSQGPGKYGYTF.

This clonotype has a handful of counts. The chain combines TRBV20-1 with TRBJ2-2; the D call may be TRBD1 or TRBD2 (5 bases each). The V end was cut by 6 bases, the J end by 1 base, with 21 bases between. The germline V gene encodes CDR1 DFQATT and CDR2 SNEGSKA (reference sequence). The CDR3 is 17 residues long. Written as DNA, the CDR3 is TGCAGTGCCGGGATCGGGGCACCCCGATTGAACACCGGGGAGCTGTTTTTT. Protein sequence: CSAGIGAPRLNTGELFF.

This clonotype appeared a few times. V gene TRBV5-8 combines with J gene TRBJ1-2, with D possibly TRBD1 on 5 matching bases. Per germline, CDR1 SGHTS and CDR2 YDEGEE. The CDR3 extends over 16 amino acids. Trimming took off 5 bases at V and 4 bases at J, with 21 bases between the two ends. CDR3 protein: CASRSNLLGEGYGYTF. The CDR3 DNA follows: TGTGCCAGCAGATCGAACCTGCTGGGGGAGGGCTATGGCTACACCTTC.

This clonotype was detected only a few times. V is TRBV19 and J is TRBJ1-1; D is unresolved. CDR1 and CDR2 (germline): LNHDA, SQIVND (reference sequence). The CDR3 is made up of 14 amino acids. V was shortened by 6 bases and J by 1 base, with 12 bases between the two germline ends. CDR3 coding DNA: TGTGCCAGTAGCCCAGCCCTGGCGAACACTGAAGCTTTCTTT. Its translation is CASSPALANTEAFF. Filled out from reference TRBV19 and TRBJ1-1, the complete variable domain reads DGGITQSPKYLFRKEGQNVTLSCEQNLNHDAMYWYRQDPGQGLRLIYYSQIVNDFQKGDIAEGYSVSREKKESFPLTVTSAQKNPTAFYLCASSPALANTEAFFGQGTRLTVV.

The chain links TRBV7-2 to TRBJ2-3; D remains ambiguous. CDR1 is SGHTA and CDR2 is FQGNSA in the germline V gene. Deletions cut 1 base from V and 3 bases from J, with 8 bases between. CDR3 size: 14 residues. CDR3 in DNA: TGTGCCAGCAGCTTAGACATAGCTACAGATACGCAGTATTTT. This codes for CASSLDIATDTQYF.

V and J are TRBV29-1 and TRBJ2-1; D could derive from TRBD1 or TRBD2 (6 bases each). Trimming stripped 7 bases from V and 5 bases from J, with 18 bases between. Germline loops: CDR1 SQVTM, CDR2 ANQGSEA. The CDR3 contains 14 residues. In DNA form, the CDR3 reads TGCAGCGCCGGCGGCAGGGGAGGCGACAATGAGCAGTTCTTC. Its protein is CSAGGRGGDNEQFF.

This clonotype was picked up many times. This sequence joins TRBV12-3 or TRBV12-4 and TRBJ1-2, with a weak D call TRBD1 (5 bases). Trimming shortened V by 2 bases and J by 6 bases, and 10 bases separated the two germline ends. The CDR3 has 13 amino acids. In DNA, the CDR3 is TGTGCCAGCAGTTTACGACAGTGGAATGGCTACACCTTC. This encodes CASSLRQWNGYTF.

This clonotype came up a few times. The chain uses TRBV7-2 and TRBJ2-7; 11 nucleotides agree with TRBD1. The CDR3 has 14 residues. Germline loops: CDR1 SGHTA, CDR2 FQGNSA. V lost 4 bases to trimming and J lost 3 bases; unmatched junction nucleotides: 2. The CDR3 loop is CASSSGQGGYEQYV. The CDR3 nucleotides read TGTGCCAGCAGCTCGGGACAGGGGGGCTACGAGCAGTACGTC.

This clonotype was recorded a few times. The V and J genes are TRBV7-9 and TRBJ1-1; a possible D gene is TRBD1 (6 bases). Trimming took off 4 bases at V and 0 bases at J, with 12 bases between the two ends. Germline lookup yields CDR1 SEHNR and CDR2 FQNEAQ (reference sequence). The CDR3 is 15 residues long. The CDR3 sequence: CASSWLQGLNTEAFF. The CDR3 bases are TGTGCCAGCAGCTGGCTACAGGGATTGAACACTGAAGCTTTCTTT.

The V call is TRBV5-1, the J call TRBJ1-3, with D possibly matching TRBD1 (5 bases). Germline-derived CDR1 and CDR2 are SGHRS and YFSETQ. Trimming left V 4 bases short and J 3 bases short, with 11 bases between. The CDR3 runs 14 residues. The CDR3 nucleotides read TGCGCCAGCAGCCAAGGGACGGGTGGAAACACCATATATTTT. Its translation is CASSQGTGGNTIYF.